This T cell receptor (beta chain) appears in the sequencing data of a study of patients and donors after allogeneic stem cell transplantation. The V end lost 3 bases, the J end lost 3 bases, and 12 bases lay between the germline ends. Germline CDR1 SNHLY, CDR2 FYNNEI. CDR3 length equals 15 residues. TCRdb analysed the RT-PCR reads with MiXCR anew, one entry per CDR3 protein. The sample holds 900,000 to 1,000,000 distinct CDR3 sequences; roughly 18% are singletons and the top ten take 5.5% to 6.5%. The clonotype was recovered from a human donor who was either an allogeneic HSCT recipient or a stem cell or donor lymphocyte infusion donor (not recorded which). It is not recorded whose cells these are; they may come from a transplant donor. The rearrangement links TRBV2 to TRBJ1-3, with D perhaps matching TRBD1 (6 bases). Sequenced sample: blood, either unsorted or a sorted T cell fraction (not recorded which). CDR3 nucleotides: TGTGCCAGCAGTGAGCAGGGGTTGGGTGGAAACACCATATATTTT. It specifies CASSEQGLGGNTIYF.